This entry describes one T cell receptor (beta chain). These data belong to a study of T-cell memory formation after mild COVID-19. TCRdb redid the calling of the 5' RACE reads with MiXCR, one entry per CDR3 protein. The data hold around 440,000 distinct CDR3 sequences, with around a sixth observed a single time. CDR1 and CDR2 (germline): SQVTM, ANQGSEA. The CDR3 extends over 11 amino acids. Sequencing input: PBMCs or a T cell subset sorted from them (not recorded which). The sequence derives from an adult woman who had mild COVID-19 (a few samples of this study predate the infection). Cell type and time point are not known. V gene TRBV29-1 combines with J gene TRBJ1-1; 7 positions agree with TRBD1. Here the CDR3 reads CSGQSNTEAFF. As DNA, the CDR3 is TGCTCGGGACAGTCGAACACTGAAGCTTTCTTT.